This TCR beta chain was recovered during a study of T cells after somatic rescue of genetic block. The protocol was immunoSEQ multiplex PCR, while the TCRdb copy is restricted to in-frame clones and leaves out a portion. The sample includes 14,000 to 15,000 clones, approximately 72% of them seen just once. This CDR3 has 14 residues. Germline CDR1 is SGHDT and CDR2 is YYEEEE. V was pared by 2 bases and J by 4 bases, with 6 bases of the junction left unmatched. The chain carries TRBV5-6 and TRBJ2-7; 7 bases are shared with TRBD2. The sequencing input was peripheral blood mononuclear cells (PBMCs). The source is a boy between 5 and 17 years old. The CDR3 sequence is CASSFRREGYEQYF. Written as DNA, the CDR3 is TGTGCCAGCAGCTTTCGGAGGGAGGGGTACGAGCAGTACTTC.